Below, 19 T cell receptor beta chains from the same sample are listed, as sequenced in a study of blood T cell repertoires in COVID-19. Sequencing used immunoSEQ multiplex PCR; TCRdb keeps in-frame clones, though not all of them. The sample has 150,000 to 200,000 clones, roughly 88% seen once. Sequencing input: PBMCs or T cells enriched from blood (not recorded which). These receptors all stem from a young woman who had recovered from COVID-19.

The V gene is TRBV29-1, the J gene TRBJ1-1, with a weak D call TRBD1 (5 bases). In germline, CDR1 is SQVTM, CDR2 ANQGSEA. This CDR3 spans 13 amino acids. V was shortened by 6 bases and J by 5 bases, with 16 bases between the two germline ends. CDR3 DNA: TGCAGCGTGTCCGGGACTCGAGATACTGAAGCTTTCTTT. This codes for CSVSGTRDTEAFF.

The CDR3 spells CASSQSDMNTEAFF. The CDR3 coding sequence is TGTGCCAGCAGCCAATCGGACATGAACACTGAAGCTTTCTTT. The rearrangement joins TRBV3-1 (or the pseudogene TRBV3-2) to TRBJ1-1; possible D gene TRBD1, 5 bases. The CDR3 has 14 residues. V lost 2 bases to trimming and J lost 0 bases, with 7 bases between them. The germline gives CDR1 LGHDT, CDR2 YNNKEL (reference sequence).

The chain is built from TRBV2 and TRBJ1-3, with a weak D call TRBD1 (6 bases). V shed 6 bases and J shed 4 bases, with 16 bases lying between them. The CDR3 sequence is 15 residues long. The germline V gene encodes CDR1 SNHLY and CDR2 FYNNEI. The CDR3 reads CASSLGQTEGNTIYF. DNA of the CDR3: TGTGCCAGCAGCCTTGGACAGACTGAGGGAAACACCATATATTTT.

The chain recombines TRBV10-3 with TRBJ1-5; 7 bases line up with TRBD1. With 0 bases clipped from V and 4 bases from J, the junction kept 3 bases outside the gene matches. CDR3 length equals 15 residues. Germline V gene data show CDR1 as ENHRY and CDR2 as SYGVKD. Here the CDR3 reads CAISESMGQNQPQHF. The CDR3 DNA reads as TGTGCCATCAGTGAGTCGATGGGACAGAATCAGCCCCAGCATTTT.

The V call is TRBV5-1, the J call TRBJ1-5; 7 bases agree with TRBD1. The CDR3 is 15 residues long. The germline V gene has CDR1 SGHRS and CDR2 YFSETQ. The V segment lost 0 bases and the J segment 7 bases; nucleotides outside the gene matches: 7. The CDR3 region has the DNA TGCGCCAGCAGCTTGGCCGGGACAGATGGACAGCCCCAGCATTTT. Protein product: CASSLAGTDGQPQHF.

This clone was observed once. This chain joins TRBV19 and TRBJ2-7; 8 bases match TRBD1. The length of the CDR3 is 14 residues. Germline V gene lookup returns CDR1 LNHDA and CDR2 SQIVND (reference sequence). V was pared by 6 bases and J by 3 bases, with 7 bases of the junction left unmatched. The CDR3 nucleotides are TGTGCCAGTAGCCTGACAGGGGATGGCTACGAGCAGTACTTC. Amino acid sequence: CASSLTGDGYEQYF.

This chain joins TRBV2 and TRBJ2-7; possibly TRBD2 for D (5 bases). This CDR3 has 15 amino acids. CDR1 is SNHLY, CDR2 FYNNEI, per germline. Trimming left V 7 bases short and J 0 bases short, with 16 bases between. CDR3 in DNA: TGTGCCAGCAAAAAGGATCGGGGTAGCTCCTACGAGCAGTACTTC. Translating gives CASKKDRGSSYEQYF. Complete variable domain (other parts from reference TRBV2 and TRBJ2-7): EPEVTQTPSHQVTQMGQEVILRCVPISNHLYFYWYRQILGQKVEFLVSFYNNEISEKSEIFDDQFSVERPDGSNFTLKIRSTKLEDSAMYFCASKKDRGSSYEQYFGPGTRLTVT.

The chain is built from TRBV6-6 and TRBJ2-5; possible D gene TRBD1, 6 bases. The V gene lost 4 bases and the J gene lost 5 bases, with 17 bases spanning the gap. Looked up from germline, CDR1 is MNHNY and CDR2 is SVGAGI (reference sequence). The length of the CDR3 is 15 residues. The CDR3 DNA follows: TGTGCCAGCAGTTCCGACCTTATAAGGGGGGAGACCCAGTACTTC. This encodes CASSSDLIRGETQYF.

The CDR3 spells CASSAGQNYGYTF. For the CDR3, the DNA is TGTGCCAGTAGTGCCGGACAAAACTATGGCTACACCTTC. The J gene is TRBJ1-2, the V gene TRBV19, with D perhaps TRBD1 (5 bases). The CDR3 consists of 13 residues. The germline gives CDR1 LNHDA, CDR2 SQIVND (reference sequence). V dropped 5 bases and J dropped 2 bases, with 9 bases sitting between them.

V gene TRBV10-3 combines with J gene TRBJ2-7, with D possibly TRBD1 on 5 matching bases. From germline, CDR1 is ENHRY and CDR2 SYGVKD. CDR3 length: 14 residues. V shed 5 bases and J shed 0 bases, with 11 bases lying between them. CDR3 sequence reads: CAISPDSDSYEQYF. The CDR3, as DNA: TGTGCCATCAGTCCCGACAGTGACTCCTACGAGCAGTACTTC.

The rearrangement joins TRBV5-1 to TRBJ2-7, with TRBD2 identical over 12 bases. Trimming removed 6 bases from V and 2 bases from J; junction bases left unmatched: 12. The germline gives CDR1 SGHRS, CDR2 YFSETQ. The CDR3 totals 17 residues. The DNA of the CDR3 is TGCGCCAGCAACCGTTTAACACTAGCGGGAGGAACCTACGAGCAGTACTTC. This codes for CASNRLTLAGGTYEQYF.

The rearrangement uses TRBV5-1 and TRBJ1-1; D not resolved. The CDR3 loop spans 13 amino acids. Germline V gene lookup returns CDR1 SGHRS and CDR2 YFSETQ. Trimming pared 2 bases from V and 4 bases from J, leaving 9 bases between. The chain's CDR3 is CASSFEGTTEAFF. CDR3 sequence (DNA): TGCGCCAGCAGCTTTGAGGGTACCACTGAAGCTTTCTTT.

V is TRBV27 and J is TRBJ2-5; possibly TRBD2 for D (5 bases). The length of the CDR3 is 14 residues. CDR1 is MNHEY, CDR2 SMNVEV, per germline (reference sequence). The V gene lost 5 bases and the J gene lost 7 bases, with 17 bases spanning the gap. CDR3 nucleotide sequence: TGTGCCAGCAGTGAGGGTGGAGCAGGCGTGACCCAGTACTTC. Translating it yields CASSEGGAGVTQYF.

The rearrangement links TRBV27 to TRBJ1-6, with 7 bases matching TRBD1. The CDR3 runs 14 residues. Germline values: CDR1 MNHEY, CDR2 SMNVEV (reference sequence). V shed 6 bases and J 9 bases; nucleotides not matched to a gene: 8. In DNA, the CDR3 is TGTGCCAGCAGGCTTGGGACAGTTTTTTCACCCCTCCACTTT. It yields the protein CASRLGTVFSPLHF.

CDR3 sequence: CASNTGQHSGNTIYF. The CDR3 nucleotides read TGTGCCAGCAACACGGGACAGCACTCTGGAAACACCATATATTTT. J is TRBJ1-3 and V is TRBV6-5; 7 bases are shared with TRBD1. The V and J ends lost 7 bases and 0 bases, in that order; junction bases with no gene match: 6. This CDR3 contains 15 residues. Germline CDR1 MNHEY, CDR2 SVGAGI.

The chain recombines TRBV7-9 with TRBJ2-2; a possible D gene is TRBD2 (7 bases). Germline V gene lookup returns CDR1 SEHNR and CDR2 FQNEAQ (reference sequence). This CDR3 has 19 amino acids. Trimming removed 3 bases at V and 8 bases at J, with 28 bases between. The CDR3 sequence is CASSLGTRGPEQSAGELFF. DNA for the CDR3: TGTGCCAGCAGCTTGGGAACGCGGGGGCCGGAACAGTCGGCTGGGGAGCTGTTTTTT.

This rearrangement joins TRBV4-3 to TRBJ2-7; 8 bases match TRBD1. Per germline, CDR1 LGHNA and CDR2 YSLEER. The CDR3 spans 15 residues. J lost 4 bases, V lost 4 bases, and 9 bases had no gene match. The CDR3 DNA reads TGCGCCAGCAGCCCCGGACAGGGAATTCAATACGAGCAGTACTTC. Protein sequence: CASSPGQGIQYEQYF.

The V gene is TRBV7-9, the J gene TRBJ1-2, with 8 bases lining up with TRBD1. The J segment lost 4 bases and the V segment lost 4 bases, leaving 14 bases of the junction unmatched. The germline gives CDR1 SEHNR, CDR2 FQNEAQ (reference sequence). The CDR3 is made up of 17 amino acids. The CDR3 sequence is CASSSSGQAHTGYGYTF. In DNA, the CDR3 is TGTGCCAGCAGCTCCTCGGGACAGGCCCATACTGGCTATGGCTACACCTTC.

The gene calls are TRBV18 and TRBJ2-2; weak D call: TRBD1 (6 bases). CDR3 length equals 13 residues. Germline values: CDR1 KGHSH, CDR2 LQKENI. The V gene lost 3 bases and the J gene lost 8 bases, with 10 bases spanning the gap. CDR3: CASSPPDRGELFF. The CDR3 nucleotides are TGTGCCAGCTCACCTCCGGACAGAGGGGAGCTGTTTTTT.